Sequencing of this TCR beta chain was carried out in a study of blood T cell repertoires in COVID-19. The overall study: Collection of acute and convalescent COVID-19 samples took place in the United States, Italy and Spain. From T cells, B-cell-depleted T cells, or PBMCs came the material, which was cDNA or gDNA.

The CDR3 length is 14 residues. In germline, CDR1 is SGHTA, CDR2 FQGNSA. The trim removed 4 bases at V and 3 bases at J, leaving 4 bases unmatched. In the original processing: The assay estimated nucleated cells by amplifying reference gene primers. Data came from immunoSEQ multiplex PCR; TCRdb stores just in-frame clones and leaves some out. That table supplies the V and J calls and clone size; D and trimming were determined from the DNA. The sample has over 65,000 clones; 90% are singletons. The sequence was obtained from a human donor in a cohort sampled during active COVID-19. The rearrangement links TRBV7-2 to TRBJ1-2; 8 nucleotides match TRBD1. Sequences were obtained from peripheral blood. The DNA of the CDR3 is TGTGCCAGCAGCTCCCAGACAGGGGACTATGGCTACACCTTC. This sequence encodes CASSSQTGDYGYTF.